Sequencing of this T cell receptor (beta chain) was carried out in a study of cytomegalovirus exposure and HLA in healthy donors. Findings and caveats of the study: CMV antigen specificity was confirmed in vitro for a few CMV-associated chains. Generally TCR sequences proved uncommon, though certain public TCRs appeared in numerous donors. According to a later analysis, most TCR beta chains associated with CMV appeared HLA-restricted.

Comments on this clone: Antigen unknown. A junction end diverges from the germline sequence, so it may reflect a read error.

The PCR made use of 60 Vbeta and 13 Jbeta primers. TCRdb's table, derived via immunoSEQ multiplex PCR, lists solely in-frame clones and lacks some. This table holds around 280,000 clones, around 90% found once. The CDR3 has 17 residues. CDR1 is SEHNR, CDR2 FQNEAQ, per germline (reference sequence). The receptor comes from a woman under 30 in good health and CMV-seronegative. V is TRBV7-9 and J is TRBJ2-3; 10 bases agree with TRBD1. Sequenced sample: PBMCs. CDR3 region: CSSSFGGTGVNADTQYF. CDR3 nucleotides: TGTTCCAGCAGCTTTGGTGGGACAGGGGTTAATGCAGATACGCAGTATTTT.